This TCR beta chain was captured by sequencing in a study of technical replicates of blood from several donors. This CDR3 region has 14 residues. V shed 2 bases and J 6 bases; nucleotides not matched to a gene: 4. The germline V gene encodes CDR1 SGHRS and CDR2 YFSETQ. Assay: immunoSEQ multiplex PCR; the TCRdb copy retains only in-frame clones and omits some. The sample has 65,000 to 90,000 clones, 90% to 95% seen once. The specimen sequenced was T cells isolated from PBMCs. V gene TRBV5-1 combines with J gene TRBJ1-5; 8 positions agree with TRBD1. The receptor was derived from a human donor in good health. The CDR3 reads CASSLQGEGQPQHF. The DNA of the CDR3 is TGCGCCAGCAGCTTACAGGGGGAGGGTCAGCCCCAGCATTTT.